These 20 T cell receptor beta chains originate from one sample sequenced in a study of T cell responses to AZD1222 COVID-19 vaccine. Produced via immunoSEQ multiplex PCR; TCRdb's table is partial and in-frame only. This table holds about 110,000 clones, around 81% found once. This material consisted of peripheral blood, taken on day 0 of AZD1222 vaccination. These TCRs come from an adult in good health.

The rearrangement uses TRBV7-2 and TRBJ2-7, with 9 nucleotides matching TRBD2. V lost 5 bases and J lost 6; bases outside the gene matches: 2. The length of the CDR3 is 12 residues. Per the germline V gene, CDR1 is SGHTA and CDR2 is FQGNSA. The CDR3 loop is CASSRLAAEQYF. The CDR3 bases are TGTGCCAGCAGCCGACTAGCGGCCGAGCAGTACTTC.

The chain recombines TRBV27 with TRBJ1-2; no clear D gene. Germline V CDR1 and CDR2: MNHEY, SMNVEV (reference sequence). Trimming left V 2 bases short and J 4 bases short, with 8 bases between. The CDR3 consists of 13 residues. This CDR3 reads CASSLEGRYGYTF. In DNA, the CDR3 is TGTGCCAGCAGTTTAGAGGGCCGCTATGGCTACACCTTC.

The genes are TRBV28 and TRBJ1-2; 10 bases line up with TRBD1. The V and J ends lost 1 base and 5 bases, in that order; junction bases with no gene match: 4. The germline V gene encodes CDR1 MDHEN and CDR2 SYDVKM. The length of the CDR3 is 15 residues. CDR3 DNA sequence: TGTGCCAGCAGTTTATTCCTGGGACAGGGGTATGGCTACACCTTC. It is translated as CASSLFLGQGYGYTF.

V gene TRBV25-1 combines with J gene TRBJ2-7; TRBD2 matches 7 bases. Germline CDR1 reads MGHDK; CDR2 reads SYGVNS. V gave up 2 bases and J gave up 2 bases; unmatched junction bases: 6. The CDR3 has 15 amino acids. CDR3 residues: CASSERASGTYEQYF. The CDR3, as DNA: TGTGCCAGCAGTGAAAGGGCTAGCGGTACCTACGAGCAGTACTTC.

The rearrangement joins TRBV10-2 to TRBJ2-3; D is perhaps TRBD1 (5 bases). This CDR3 is built from 13 residues. The germline V and J ends were trimmed by 7 bases and 0 bases, with 8 bases remaining between them. The germline V gene encodes CDR1 WSHSY and CDR2 SAAADI. CDR3 protein: CASKGPSTDTQYF. CDR3 sequence (DNA): TGCGCCAGCAAGGGGCCTAGCACAGATACGCAGTATTTT.

CDR3 loop: CASSQGPSGYGYTF. The CDR3 nucleotides are TGTGCCAGCAGCCAAGGGCCCAGCGGATATGGCTACACCTTC. The J gene is TRBJ1-2, the V gene TRBV3-1 (or the pseudogene TRBV3-2); D gene uncertain. Germline-derived CDR1 and CDR2 are LGHDT and YNNKEL (reference sequence). This CDR3 has 14 residues. V was clipped by 1 base and J by 5 bases, with 11 bases between them.

The chain carries TRBV11-2 and TRBJ2-5; TRBD2 aligns across 10 bases. Looked up from germline, CDR1 is SGHAT and CDR2 is FQNNGV. Trimming cost V 4 bases and J 5 bases; bases outside gene matches: 4. The CDR3 sequence is 14 residues long. The CDR3: CASSSSGGGETQYF. DNA for the CDR3: TGTGCCAGCAGCTCTAGCGGGGGCGGGGAGACCCAGTACTTC.

In regard to this clone: At one end the junction does not follow the germline gene, possibly because of a read error. This same CDR3 is encoded by further DNA sequences in the sample. The V call is TRBV6-5, the J call TRBJ2-2, with D possibly TRBD1 on 6 matching bases. The CDR3 runs to 15 residues. Looked up from germline, CDR1 is MNHEY and CDR2 is SVGAGI. CDR3 coding DNA: TGCGCCAGCAGACTAACAGGGATGAACACCGGGGAGCTGTTTTTT. Its protein is CASRLTGMNTGELFF.

The chain combines TRBV30 with TRBJ1-2, with 7 bases lining up with TRBD1. CDR3 length: 12 residues. CDR1 is GTSNPN, CDR2 SVGIG, per germline (reference sequence). In DNA, the CDR3 is TGTGCTCTTATCCCGAGGGGGCAGGGTTCCACCTTC. Amino acids: CALIPRGQGSTF.

Concerning this clone itself: Other DNA sequences in the same sample also yield this CDR3. This rearrangement joins TRBV9 to TRBJ2-1; 7 nucleotides match TRBD1. V gave up 0 bases and J gave up 1 base; unmatched junction bases: 4. The germline gives CDR1 SGDLS, CDR2 YYNGEE. The CDR3 extends over 16 amino acids. The CDR3 reads CASSVAEGASYNEQFF. The CDR3, as DNA: TGTGCCAGCAGCGTAGCTGAGGGGGCTTCCTACAATGAGCAGTTCTTC.

To note about this clone: Other DNA sequences in the sample encode the same CDR3. V and J are TRBV27 and TRBJ1-5, with unresolved D. Germline CDR1 is MNHEY and CDR2 is SMNVEV (reference sequence). The V end was cut by 3 bases, the J end by 4 bases, with 4 bases between. This CDR3 region has 12 residues. The CDR3 sequence: CASSFSNQPQHF. In DNA form, the CDR3 reads TGTGCCAGCAGTTTTTCTAATCAGCCCCAGCATTTT.

J is TRBJ2-1 and V is TRBV5-4; 10 bases match TRBD2. From germline, CDR1 is SGHNT and CDR2 YYREEE (reference sequence). The V and J ends lost 4 bases and 4 bases, in that order; junction bases with no gene match: 8. The CDR3 is made up of 16 amino acids. CDR3 protein: CASSVYTSGDYNEQFF. In nucleotides, the CDR3 is TGTGCCAGCAGCGTTTACACTAGCGGGGATTACAATGAGCAGTTCTTC.

The rearrangement links TRBV27 to TRBJ1-5; the match to TRBD1 covers 7 bases. The CDR3 consists of 20 residues. Germline CDR1 reads MNHEY; CDR2 reads SMNVEV (reference sequence). The ends lost 0 bases at V and 2 bases at J; junction bases unmatched: 16. As DNA, the CDR3 is TGTGCCAGCAGTTTATCCCCCAGGGGTCGCAGGGGGACTGGCAATCAGCCCCAGCATTTT. Amino acid sequence: CASSLSPRGRRGTGNQPQHF.

This sequence joins TRBV7-2 and TRBJ1-5, with a weak D call TRBD1 (5 bases). The germline gives CDR1 SGHTA, CDR2 FQGNSA. The CDR3 sequence is 15 residues long. V was shortened by 3 bases and J by 2 bases, with 11 bases between the two germline ends. This chain's CDR3 is CASSFRQGGNQPQHF. DNA for the CDR3: TGTGCCAGCAGCTTCCGCCAGGGCGGCAATCAGCCCCAGCATTTT.

V usage is TRBV5-1 and J usage is TRBJ1-1; no clear D. From germline, CDR1 is SGHRS and CDR2 YFSETQ. This CDR3 spans 16 amino acids. Trimming left V 3 bases short and J 1 base short, with 16 bases between. The CDR3 spells CASSSRVAGANTEAFF. The CDR3 coding sequence is TGCGCCAGCAGCTCAAGGGTGGCGGGCGCGAACACTGAAGCTTTCTTT. Full variable domain (missing parts from reference TRBV5-1 and TRBJ1-1): KAGVTQTPRYLIKTRGQQVTLSCSPISGHRSVSWYQQTPGQGLQFLFEYFSETQRNKGNFPGRFSGRQFSNSRSEMNVSTLELGDSALYLCASSSRVAGANTEAFFGQGTRLTVV.

CDR3 bases: TGTGCCAGCAGTACCAGGGGGATCTACGAGCAGTACTTC. It yields the protein CASSTRGIYEQYF. The chain uses TRBV28 and TRBJ2-7, with TRBD1 matching over 7 bases. Germline V gene data show CDR1 as MDHEN and CDR2 as SYDVKM. The CDR3 contains 13 residues. The junction had 4 bases not matched to a gene; V was cut back by 5 bases and J by 3 bases. Filled out from reference TRBV28 and TRBJ2-7, the complete variable domain reads DVKVTQSSRYLVKRTGEKVFLECVQDMDHENMFWYRQDPGLGLRLIYFSYDVKMKEKGDIPEGYSVSREKKERFSLILESASTNQTSMYLCASSTRGIYEQYFGPGTRLTVT.

The rearrangement uses TRBV6-6 and TRBJ1-2; 8 bases are shared with TRBD1. J was trimmed by 4 bases and V by 4 bases; bases with no gene match: 5. CDR1 is MNHNY and CDR2 is SVGAGI in the germline V gene (reference sequence). The CDR3 has 14 residues. CDR3 nucleotides: TGTGCCAGCAGTTCTCGACAGGGGCTCTATGGCTACACCTTC. Protein product: CASSSRQGLYGYTF.

This clone was seen once. The rearrangement joins TRBV9 to TRBJ2-7, with TRBD1 identical over 9 bases. Trimming cost V 3 bases and J 5 bases; bases outside gene matches: 9. The CDR3 has 15 amino acids. Germline CDR1 is SGDLS and CDR2 is YYNGEE. The CDR3 coding sequence is TGTGCCAGCAGCGCGGTCCGGGACAGGGACGACGAGCAGTACTTC. This codes for CASSAVRDRDDEQYF.

This chain joins TRBV11-2 and TRBJ1-3, with D unclear. V gave up 3 bases and J gave up 4 bases, with 10 bases separating them. This CDR3 spans 14 amino acids. Germline CDR1 SGHAT, CDR2 FQNNGV. CDR3 bases: TGTGCCAGCAGCTTGGCAGGATTGGGAAACACCATATATTTT. Translating gives CASSLAGLGNTIYF.

The chain combines TRBV28 with TRBJ1-5; the D is unclear. The germline CDR1 and CDR2 sequences are MDHEN and SYDVKM. V lost 6 bases to trimming and J lost 5 bases, with 20 bases between them. The CDR3 totals 16 residues. CDR3: CASSSRSEALDQPQHF. CDR3 in DNA: TGTGCCAGCAGCTCGCGGAGTGAGGCATTAGATCAGCCCCAGCATTTT.